This TCR beta chain was retrieved from a study of technical replicates of blood from a few donors. From germline, CDR1 is SGDLS and CDR2 YYNGEE. The CDR3 contains 18 residues. V shed 4 bases, J shed 0 bases, and the junction held 9 bases outside the gene matches. TCRdb's copy holds only in-frame clones and misses some; the assay was immunoSEQ multiplex PCR. This table holds about 79,000 clones, around 90% found once. The chain combines TRBV9 with TRBJ2-6; 8 bases map to TRBD2. This clonotype originated in a human donor in good health. Some clones in this sample may be carry-over from other donors' samples. The sequencing sample was made of T cells isolated from PBMCs. In DNA, the CDR3 is TGTGCCAGCAGCCCTCGACTAGCGCCCCGCTCTGGGGCCAACGTCCTGACTTTC. Translating gives CASSPRLAPRSGANVLTF.